One sample yielded the 2 T cell receptor beta chains listed below, sequenced in a study of beta chain features in type 1 diabetes. Reverse transcription of all isolated RNA meant that expressed TCRB transcripts were sequenced. Repertoires were generated with immunoSEQ multiplex PCR, while TCRdb's copy carries only in-frame clones and drops some. The table lists roughly 500,000 clones, about an eighth of them singletons. Sequencing was performed on naive CD4+ T cells from blood. These receptors originate from a woman aged 18 to 35 in good health.

Only a few counts were recorded for this clone. The chain couples TRBV19 to TRBJ1-1; perhaps TRBD1 as D (5 bases). The CDR3 sequence is 13 residues long. Per germline, CDR1 LNHDA and CDR2 SQIVND (reference sequence). V was shortened by 4 bases and J by 2 bases, with 8 bases between the two germline ends. This CDR3 reads CASSTGANTEAFF. The CDR3 DNA sequence: TGTGCCAGTAGTACCGGGGCTAACACTGAAGCTTTCTTT.

As concerns this clone: Distinct nucleotide sequences in the sample also encode this CDR3. The chain links TRBV29-1 to TRBJ2-3; tentative D call: TRBD2 (5 bases). From germline, CDR1 is SQVTM and CDR2 ANQGSEA. Trimming shortened V by 5 bases and J by 0 bases, and 9 bases separated the two germline ends. The CDR3 has 13 amino acids. The CDR3 is CSVSGSSTDTQYF. The CDR3 DNA reads as TGCAGCGTTTCTGGGAGTAGCACAGATACGCAGTATTTT.